Below, 9 T cell receptor beta chains from the same sample are listed, as sequenced in a study of blood T cell repertoires in COVID-19. Here immunoSEQ multiplex PCR was the method, and the copy in TCRdb shows in-frame clones only, minus some. The sample includes 95,000 to 100,000 clones, roughly 92% seen only once; the top ten take approximately 5.4%. The sample consisted of peripheral blood. The receptors stem from a man between 45 and 60 years old with active COVID-19.

The chain employs TRBV12-2 and TRBJ1-5. TRBV12-2 is deemed a pseudogene. This CDR3 is built from 16 residues. CDR3: CASRLEYGGLIQPQHF. For the CDR3, the DNA is TGTGCAAGTCGCCTGGAATACGGGGGGTTGATTCAGCCCCAGCATTTT.

The chain uses TRBV2 and TRBJ2-7; no clear D gene. The germline V and J ends were trimmed by 7 bases and 7 bases, with 11 bases remaining between them. The CDR3 is 11 residues long. Germline CDR1 is SNHLY and CDR2 is FYNNEI. The CDR3 reads CASTSAEEQYF. In DNA, the CDR3 is TGTGCCAGCACCAGCGCGGAGGAGCAGTACTTC. The entire variable domain, with the rest obtained from reference TRBV2 and TRBJ2-7, is as follows: EPEVTQTPSHQVTQMGQEVILRCVPISNHLYFYWYRQILGQKVEFLVSFYNNEISEKSEIFDDQFSVERPDGSNFTLKIRSTKLEDSAMYFCASTSAEEQYFGPGTRLTVT.

This sequence joins TRBV5-4 and TRBJ2-3, with TRBD2 matching 7 bases. V lost 1 base to trimming and J lost 5 bases; unmatched junction nucleotides: 1. The CDR3 is 13 amino acids. Per the germline V gene, CDR1 is SGHNT and CDR2 is YYREEE (reference sequence). CDR3 sequence (DNA): TGTGCCAGCAGCTTGAGCGGGGTAGATACGCAGTATTTT. Amino acids: CASSLSGVDTQYF.

V is TRBV5-4 and J is TRBJ2-5; 8 bases are shared with TRBD2. This CDR3 is 17 amino acids long. Per the germline V gene, CDR1 is SGHNT and CDR2 is YYREEE (reference sequence). Unmatched junction bases numbered 8, after V lost 0 bases and J lost 1 base. CDR3 nucleotide sequence: TGTGCCAGCAGCTTGGGGGCCGCGGGAGGACCCCAAGAGACCCAGTACTTC. As protein: CASSLGAAGGPQETQYF.

The V and J genes are TRBV3-1 (or the pseudogene TRBV3-2) and TRBJ2-5, with 7 bases matching TRBD1. Germline CDR1 is LGHDT and CDR2 is YNNKEL (reference sequence). The CDR3 consists of 16 residues. With V trimmed by 3 bases and J by 5 bases, 12 bases remained unmatched. The CDR3 DNA reads TGTGCCAGCAGCCAGCCAACGACAGGGAAGATGGAGACCCAGTACTTC. This encodes CASSQPTTGKMETQYF.

V gene TRBV11-2 combines with J gene TRBJ2-3; 8 bases map to TRBD2. Germline-derived CDR1 and CDR2 are SGHAT and FQNNGV. The CDR3 is 14 amino acids. The trim removed 7 bases at V and 2 bases at J, leaving 5 bases unmatched. The CDR3: CASIFGRATDTQYF. As DNA, the CDR3 is TGTGCCAGCATTTTCGGGAGGGCCACAGATACGCAGTATTTT. The whole variable domain, filled in from reference TRBV11-2 and TRBJ2-3, reads EAGVAQSPRYKIIEKRQSVAFWCNPISGHATLYWYQQILGQGPKLLIQFQNNGVVDDSQLPKDRFSAERLKGVDSTLKIQPAKLEDSAVYLCASIFGRATDTQYFGPGTRLTVL.

The rearrangement links TRBV5-1 to TRBJ1-2, with 10 nucleotides matching TRBD1. V dropped 4 bases and J dropped 5; count of bases not matched to a gene: 8. The CDR3 runs to 15 residues. Looked up from germline, CDR1 is SGHRS and CDR2 is YFSETQ. Written as DNA, the CDR3 is TGCGCCAGCAGCCCAGGGACAGGGGAATGGTATGGCTACACCTTC. Translation gives CASSPGTGEWYGYTF.

This CDR3 reads CASSGQNQPQHF. As DNA, the CDR3 is TGTGCCAGCAGCGGACAGAATCAGCCCCAGCATTTT. The genes are TRBV7-9 and TRBJ1-5; a possible D gene is TRBD1 (6 bases). V lost 5 bases to trimming and J lost 4 bases, with 6 bases between them. The germline gives CDR1 SEHNR, CDR2 FQNEAQ (reference sequence). The CDR3 spans 12 residues.

The V and J genes are TRBV3-1 (or the pseudogene TRBV3-2) and TRBJ2-3, with D perhaps TRBD1 (6 bases). This CDR3 has 13 residues. The germline V and J ends were trimmed by 8 bases and 1 base, with 10 bases remaining between them. Germline V CDR1 and CDR2: LGHDT, YNNKEL (reference sequence). Here the CDR3 reads CASVGARTDTQYF. The DNA for the CDR3 is TGTGCCAGCGTGGGGGCCCGCACAGATACGCAGTATTTT.